This TCR beta chain derives from a study of blood T cell dynamics during melanoma immunotherapy. The CDR3 is 16 residues long. V lost 3 bases and J lost 6; bases outside the gene matches: 10. In germline, CDR1 is MNHEY, CDR2 SMNVEV (reference sequence). Time point denoted: week 3, after first cycle of checkpoint inhibitor. The assay received all extracted DNA from sorted CD8+ subsets. Sequenced by immunoSEQ multiplex PCR; TCRdb stores in-frame clones only, minus some. The sample includes about 16,000 clones, about 94% of them seen just once. This specimen consisted of effector memory CD8+ T cells from blood, obtained from a patient treated with checkpoint blockade. V gene TRBV27 combines with J gene TRBJ2-1; 8 bases are a match to TRBD2. The TCR was taken from a human donor with melanoma. Here the CDR3 reads CASSFVWREVINEQFF. As DNA, the CDR3 is TGTGCCAGCAGTTTTGTTTGGCGGGAGGTGATCAATGAGCAGTTCTTC.